These 21 T cell receptor beta chains were all obtained from the same sample, sequenced in a study of shared clonotypes between healthy human individuals (dated by TCRdb to the early 2020s). The receptor library was made with the immunoSEQ multiplex PCR assay. TCRdb carries this immuneACCESS record with in-frame sequences only. Its versions omit some clonotypes, under half of them owing to an unresolved V gene in the studies checked, with the rest unexplained. Across this sample there are about a million clones, with around three quarters seen only once. The top ten clones comprise approximately 0.9% of the sample. Sequenced material: memory CD4+ T cells from PBMCs. The meaning of the sample's cell subset or site label: CD45RA-negative fraction. The receptors shown here come from a man between 18 and 29 years old in good health. Some clones in this sample may be carry-over from other donors' samples.

This chain joins TRBV18 and TRBJ1-4; 8 bases fit TRBD1. Germline CDR1 and CDR2: KGHSH and LQKENI. This CDR3 comprises 16 residues. J was trimmed by 5 bases and V by 2 bases; bases with no gene match: 7. The CDR3 reads CASSPTRTGRNEKLFF. For the CDR3, the DNA is TGTGCCAGCTCACCAACCAGGACAGGGCGGAATGAAAAACTGTTTTTT.

This chain connects TRBV18 to TRBJ2-2, with D unresolved. Between the trimmed V and J ends, which lost 3 bases and 1 base, there was a span of 12 bases. Germline CDR1 reads KGHSH; CDR2 reads LQKENI. CDR3 length equals 16 residues. The CDR3 loop reads CASSPLRAENTGELFF. The CDR3 nucleotides are TGTGCCAGCTCACCCCTCCGGGCCGAGAACACCGGGGAGCTGTTTTTT.

The chain recombines TRBV7-8 with TRBJ2-5; no clear D gene. V was shortened by 4 bases and J by 2 bases, with 14 bases between the two germline ends. Germline V lookup: CDR1 SGHVS, CDR2 FQNEAQ. The CDR3 consists of 15 residues. This CDR3 is CASSSNTGPQETQYF. For the CDR3, the DNA is TGTGCCAGCAGCTCCAACACCGGGCCACAAGAGACCCAGTACTTC.

The chain uses TRBV5-3 and TRBJ2-7, with 11 bases that match TRBD2. TRBV5-3 is assigned to the ORF class and has an uncertain function. The CDR3 loop spans 13 amino acids. V lost 8 bases to trimming and J lost 0 bases; unmatched junction nucleotides: 1. CDR3 coding DNA: TGTGCCAGGGGGACTAGCGGCTCCTACGAGCAGTACTTC. Translation: CARGTSGSYEQYF.

The chain couples TRBV27 to TRBJ2-7, with TRBD1 matching over 7 bases. The germline V gene encodes CDR1 MNHEY and CDR2 SMNVEV (reference sequence). The ends lost 5 bases at V and 4 bases at J; junction bases unmatched: 8. The CDR3 runs 14 residues. In DNA, the CDR3 is TGTGCCAGCAGTGGTCCAGGGGGTATTTACGAGCAGTACTTC. Translating gives CASSGPGGIYEQYF.

Only one count was recorded for this clone. This chain links TRBV5-1 with TRBJ1-5, with 10 bases matching TRBD1. The germline V gene encodes CDR1 SGHRS and CDR2 YFSETQ. V was clipped by 2 bases and J by 7 bases; unmatched bases: 3. This CDR3 has 14 residues. CDR3: CASSFGTGVQPQHF. For the CDR3, the DNA is TGCGCCAGCAGCTTCGGGACAGGGGTCCAGCCCCAGCATTTT.

The rearrangement joins TRBV4-2 to TRBJ2-2; D call uncertain. Per germline, CDR1 LGHNA and CDR2 YNFKEQ. The ends were cut back, 3 bases at V and 4 bases at J, with 9 bases in the middle. The CDR3 runs 14 residues. CDR3 in amino acids: CASSHLSSTGELFF. CDR3 in DNA: TGTGCCAGCAGCCATCTGAGCAGCACCGGGGAGCTGTTTTTT.

V gene TRBV5-4 combines with J gene TRBJ2-2; TRBD1 is a possible D gene (6 bases). V was cut by 1 base and J by 6 bases, with 16 bases left in between. Looked up from germline, CDR1 is SGHNT and CDR2 is YYREEE (reference sequence). The CDR3 sequence is 16 residues long. CDR3 protein: CASSLTAKKGAGELFF. The CDR3 DNA reads as TGTGCCAGCAGCTTGACGGCGAAGAAGGGGGCCGGGGAGCTGTTTTTT.

The CDR3 spells CASRRQGAGGDGYTF. In DNA form, the CDR3 reads TGTGCCAGCAGGCGACAGGGGGCGGGTGGGGATGGCTACACCTTC. The chain is built from TRBV28 and TRBJ1-2; 10 bases map to TRBD1. Germline CDR1 MDHEN, CDR2 SYDVKM. The CDR3 consists of 15 residues. With V trimmed by 6 bases and J by 6 bases, 10 bases remained unmatched.

In this sample, this clone turned up a few times. The chain carries TRBV6-6 and TRBJ1-1, with D perhaps matching TRBD1 (5 bases). CDR3 length: 13 residues. Germline assignment: CDR1 MNHNY and CDR2 SVGAGI (reference sequence). V gave up 7 bases and J gave up 6 bases, with 15 bases separating them. The CDR3 sequence: CASTWDGLAEAFF. The DNA for the CDR3 is TGTGCCAGCACCTGGGACGGTCTAGCTGAAGCTTTCTTT.

This sequence joins TRBV27 and TRBJ2-3; D unclear. In germline, CDR1 is MNHEY, CDR2 SMNVEV (reference sequence). Trimming took off 3 bases at V and 4 bases at J, with 11 bases between the two ends. The CDR3 runs to 14 residues. The DNA of the CDR3 is TGTGCCAGCAGTTTTCGGGCCACCCCAGATACGCAGTATTTT. Its translation is CASSFRATPDTQYF.

The V call is TRBV11-2, the J call TRBJ2-7; TRBD2 agrees at 8 bases. Unmatched junction bases numbered 3, after V lost 2 bases and J lost 6 bases. The CDR3 consists of 13 residues. Germline CDR1 SGHAT, CDR2 FQNNGV. The CDR3 region has the DNA TGTGCCAGCAGCTTAACGGCGGGAGGCGAGCAGTACTTC. It yields the protein CASSLTAGGEQYF.

The chain carries TRBV29-1 and TRBJ1-3; D remains unclear. The CDR3 extends over 12 amino acids. Trimming took off 2 bases at V and 4 bases at J, with 6 bases between the two ends. Germline V gene sequence: CDR1 SQVTM, CDR2 ANQGSEA. CDR3 bases: TGCAGCGTTGAAAACGGCGGAAACACCATATATTTT. Its protein product is CSVENGGNTIYF.

The chain carries TRBV11-2 and TRBJ2-3; D not resolved. The CDR3 length is 15 residues. Trimming cost V 3 bases and J 2 bases, with 12 bases left between them. In germline, CDR1 is SGHAT, CDR2 FQNNGV. The CDR3 bases are TGTGCCAGCAGCTTCGGTTCTCTCGTCACAGATACGCAGTATTTT. Its protein product is CASSFGSLVTDTQYF.

This chain uses TRBV10-2 with TRBJ2-2; D gene uncertain. CDR1 is WSHSY and CDR2 is SAAADI in the germline V gene. CDR3 length equals 15 residues. Between the trimmed V and J ends, which lost 4 bases and 3 bases, there was a span of 12 bases. CDR3 sequence reads: CASSGIFIDTGELFF. The CDR3 DNA reads TGCGCCAGCAGTGGTATTTTTATAGACACCGGGGAGCTGTTTTTT.

The rearrangement links TRBV7-2 to TRBJ2-1; D remains ambiguous. CDR1 and CDR2 from the germline V gene are SGHTA and FQGNSA. Trimming removed 6 bases at V and 9 bases at J, with 12 bases between. The CDR3 has 12 residues. The chain's CDR3 is CASRPNWAEQFF. The CDR3 nucleotides are TGTGCCAGCAGGCCCAATTGGGCTGAGCAGTTCTTC.

The chain is built from TRBV11-3 and TRBJ1-1, with D possibly matching TRBD1 (5 bases). Trimming stripped 5 bases from V and 4 bases from J, with 14 bases between. Germline CDR1 is SGHNT and CDR2 is YENEEA. The CDR3 is 14 residues long. DNA for the CDR3: TGTGCCAGCAGCCGAACAGGATTAGGCACTGAAGCTTTCTTT. Residues: CASSRTGLGTEAFF.

The chain joins TRBV25-1 to TRBJ1-2; D unclear. The CDR3 covers 14 residues. Germline lookup yields CDR1 MGHDK and CDR2 SYGVNS. Trimming left V 2 bases short and J 4 bases short, with 11 bases between. The CDR3 sequence is CASSEVGSSYGYTF. In nucleotides, the CDR3 is TGTGCCAGCAGTGAAGTCGGCAGCTCCTATGGCTACACCTTC.

The chain is built from TRBV6-5 and TRBJ1-4; no clear D gene. V was cut by 3 bases and J by 0 bases, with 11 bases left in between. Germline loops: CDR1 MNHEY, CDR2 SVGAGI. CDR3 length: 16 amino acids. In nucleotides, the CDR3 is TGTGCCAGCAGTTATCGACACCAAGCAACTAATGAAAAACTGTTTTTT. It translates to CASSYRHQATNEKLFF.

Remarks on this clone: The sample contains more than one DNA sequence encoding this CDR3. This rearrangement joins TRBV5-6 to TRBJ2-2; D gene uncertain. Trimming took off 0 bases at V and 5 bases at J, with 8 bases between the two ends. The CDR3 is 14 amino acids. Germline V gives CDR1 SGHDT, CDR2 YYEEEE. The CDR3 reads CASSLAGGTGELFF. DNA of the CDR3: TGTGCCAGCAGCTTGGCGGGTGGGACCGGGGAGCTGTTTTTT.

The chain links TRBV5-6 to TRBJ2-2, with 8 positions matching TRBD2. From germline, CDR1 is SGHDT and CDR2 YYEEEE. The V and J ends lost 2 bases and 1 base, in that order; junction bases with no gene match: 10. The CDR3 totals 18 residues. CDR3 in amino acids: CASSLVLGTSGNTGELFF. In nucleotides, the CDR3 is TGTGCCAGCAGCTTAGTCTTAGGAACTAGCGGGAACACCGGGGAGCTGTTTTTT. Using reference TRBV5-6 and TRBJ2-2 for the parts outside the CDR3, the full variable domain is DAGVTQSPTHLIKTRGQQVTLRCSPKSGHDTVSWYQQALGQGPQFIFQYYEEEERQRGNFPDRFSGHQFPNYSSELNVNALLLGDSALYLCASSLVLGTSGNTGELFFGEGSRLTVL.